Presented here are 26 T cell receptor beta chains from one specimen sequenced in a study of blood T cells in healthy people across ages. Using a J-beta primer mix together with a sample-barcoded 5' primer, a second PCR was run for roughly 7 to 12 cycles. TCRdb reanalysed the 5' RACE reads using MiXCR and keeps one entry per CDR3 protein. The table includes 800,000 to 950,000 distinct CDR3 sequences, about 48% detected once. Sequencing input: blood. The receptors shown here come from a man aged 25 to 45 in good health.

This clonotype was counted only a few times. The CDR3 is CASSYSPAYSNQPQHF. The CDR3 coding sequence is TGTGCCAGCAGTTACTCGCCAGCATATAGCAATCAGCCCCAGCATTTT. This chain uses TRBV6-6 with TRBJ1-5; D not certain. The CDR3 covers 16 residues. In germline, CDR1 is MNHNY, CDR2 SVGAGI (reference sequence). V gave up 0 bases and J gave up 0 bases, with 9 bases separating them.

This chain joins TRBV5-1 and TRBJ2-1; 9 bases align to TRBD2. The CDR3 sequence is 15 residues long. Trimming cost V 4 bases and J 8 bases; bases outside gene matches: 10. Germline assignment: CDR1 SGHRS and CDR2 YFSETQ. CDR3 sequence (DNA): TGCGCCAGCAGCCCGGGACTAGCTCTAAGCGATGAGCAGTTCTTC. Amino acid sequence: CASSPGLALSDEQFF.

V gene TRBV15 combines with J gene TRBJ2-7; D gene ambiguous. The CDR3 runs to 15 residues. V lost 0 bases and J 3 bases, leaving 12 bases between the germline ends. Germline CDR1 is LNHNV and CDR2 is YYDKDF (reference sequence). The CDR3 region is CATSRDAAVVYEQYF. The CDR3 DNA sequence: TGTGCCACCAGCAGAGATGCTGCCGTTGTCTACGAGCAGTACTTC.

In its sample, this clonotype was seen a few times. J is TRBJ2-3 and V is TRBV4-1; D is perhaps TRBD1 or TRBD2 (5 bases each). The CDR3 extends over 19 amino acids. V was pared by 1 base and J by 1 base, with 21 bases between. CDR1 and CDR2 from the germline V gene are MGHRA and YSYEKL. CDR3 region: CASSQVDLRGASGTDTQYF. The CDR3 DNA sequence: TGCGCCAGCAGCCAAGTCGATCTTCGAGGGGCTTCGGGCACAGATACGCAGTATTTT.

The V call is TRBV4-1, the J call TRBJ1-6; D gene unclear. Germline V gene data show CDR1 as MGHRA and CDR2 as YSYEKL. CDR3 size: 16 residues. Trimming shortened V by 5 bases and J by 0 bases, and 11 bases separated the two germline ends. This CDR3 reads CASSDVQSSYNSPLHF. The CDR3 nucleotides read TGCGCCAGCAGCGACGTACAGAGCTCCTATAATTCACCCCTCCACTTT.

This clonotype was recorded once. The chain links TRBV11-3 to TRBJ2-1, with 8 bases that match TRBD1. The CDR3 contains 13 residues. V lost 1 base, J lost 13 bases, and 6 bases stayed unmatched. Germline V gene data show CDR1 as SGHNT and CDR2 as YENEEA. The CDR3 DNA follows: TGTGCCAGCAGCTTAGGCCGGGACAGGAATCAGTTCTTC. Residues: CASSLGRDRNQFF.

The J gene is TRBJ2-3, the V gene TRBV20-1; 10 nucleotides align to TRBD2. CDR1 and CDR2 from the germline V gene are DFQATT and SNEGSKA (reference sequence). This CDR3 has 15 amino acids. V lost 6 bases and J lost 2; bases outside the gene matches: 8. CDR3 sequence reads: CSAPTSGWNTDTQYF. In DNA, the CDR3 is TGCAGTGCGCCGACTAGCGGGTGGAACACAGATACGCAGTATTTT.

The V and J genes are TRBV5-5 and TRBJ2-2, with D hard to call. The V end was cut by 6 bases, the J end by 0 bases, with 12 bases between. Germline lookup yields CDR1 SGHKS and CDR2 YYEKEE (reference sequence). This CDR3 region has 15 residues. The CDR3 nucleotides read TGTGCCAGCACCGCCGGATCGACGAACACCGGGGAGCTGTTTTTT. Protein sequence: CASTAGSTNTGELFF.

The rearrangement joins TRBV24-1 to TRBJ2-3; D assignment may be TRBD1 or TRBD2 (5 bases each). Trimming stripped 4 bases from V and 2 bases from J, with 12 bases between. Germline-derived CDR1 and CDR2 are KGHDR and SFDVKD. This CDR3 region has 15 residues. The CDR3 bases are TGTGCCACCAGTGACCCGGGACGGATCACAGATACGCAGTATTTT. As protein: CATSDPGRITDTQYF.

The chain is built from TRBV20-1 and TRBJ1-5; a weak D match, TRBD1 (5 bases). The CDR3 is 14 amino acids. V was pared by 3 bases and J by 3 bases, with 12 bases between. Germline lookup yields CDR1 DFQATT and CDR2 SNEGSKA (reference sequence). The CDR3 here is CSARDDSFNQPQHF. As DNA, the CDR3 is TGCAGTGCTAGGGATGACAGTTTCAATCAGCCCCAGCATTTT.

This clonotype has just one count. V and J are TRBV5-1 and TRBJ1-1; no definite D call. CDR3 length equals 16 residues. From germline, CDR1 is SGHRS and CDR2 YFSETQ. Trimming cost V 0 bases and J 4 bases, with 16 bases left between them. CDR3: CASSLDPGRGSTEAFF. In DNA form, the CDR3 reads TGCGCCAGCAGCTTGGACCCCGGGCGAGGGAGCACTGAAGCTTTCTTT.

The chain links TRBV27 to TRBJ2-7, with D unclear. Germline assignment: CDR1 MNHEY and CDR2 SMNVEV (reference sequence). The CDR3 length is 15 residues. Trimming shortened V by 2 bases and J by 6 bases, and 17 bases separated the two germline ends. The CDR3 is CASSLVNGQIGEQYF. CDR3 in DNA: TGTGCCAGCAGTTTAGTTAACGGGCAAATAGGCGAGCAGTACTTC.

CDR3: CASSSQGATNEKLFF. The CDR3 bases are TGTGCCAGCAGTTCTCAGGGGGCAACTAATGAAAAACTGTTTTTT. V gene TRBV12-3 or TRBV12-4 combines with J gene TRBJ1-4, with 7 positions matching TRBD1. The CDR3 has 15 amino acids. Trimming took 4 bases from V and 0 from J; bases not matched to a gene: 2.

The rearrangement links TRBV6-5 to TRBJ1-1, with D possibly matching TRBD1 (6 bases). The CDR3 has 14 amino acids. Germline CDR1 MNHEY, CDR2 SVGAGI. V was clipped by 2 bases and J by 1 base, with 8 bases between them. CDR3 loop: CASSYAGQNTEAFF. CDR3 nucleotides: TGTGCCAGCAGTTACGCGGGACAGAACACTGAAGCTTTCTTT.

This clonotype was detected only a few times. The chain employs TRBV11-1 and TRBJ1-2; D unresolved. The CDR3 sequence is 13 residues long. Germline loops: CDR1 SGHAT, CDR2 FQDESV (reference sequence). Trimming took off 2 bases at V and 2 bases at J, with 6 bases between the two ends. The CDR3: CASSLNGNYGYTF. CDR3 coding DNA: TGTGCCAGCAGCTTAAACGGCAACTATGGCTACACCTTC.

The chain links TRBV3-1 to TRBJ1-1; D uncertain. Germline lookup yields CDR1 LGHDT and CDR2 YNNKEL (reference sequence). V was shortened by 1 base and J by 3 bases, with 9 bases between the two germline ends. The CDR3 has 14 residues. The CDR3, as DNA: TGTGCCAGCAGCCAAGTTGGCAGTGACACTGAAGCTTTCTTT. Protein: CASSQVGSDTEAFF. The full variable domain, with the rest looked up from reference TRBV3-1 and TRBJ1-1, is DTAVSQTPKYLVTQMGNDKSIKCEQNLGHDTMYWYKQDSKKFLKIMFSYNNKELIINETVPNRFSPKSPDKAHLNLHINSLELGDSAVYFCASSQVGSDTEAFFGQGTRLTVV.

The rearrangement links TRBV5-1 to TRBJ2-3; the D gene is possibly TRBD1 (5 bases). Trimming stripped 3 bases from V and 0 bases from J, with 11 bases between. The CDR3 sequence is 15 residues long. Looked up from germline, CDR1 is SGHRS and CDR2 is YFSETQ. The CDR3 region is CASSSLGASTDTQYF. As DNA, the CDR3 is TGCGCCAGCAGCTCGCTTGGGGCCAGCACAGATACGCAGTATTTT. The complete variable domain, with remaining parts taken from reference TRBV5-1 and TRBJ2-3, reads KAGVTQTPRYLIKTRGQQVTLSCSPISGHRSVSWYQQTPGQGLQFLFEYFSETQRNKGNFPGRFSGRQFSNSRSEMNVSTLELGDSALYLCASSSLGASTDTQYFGPGTRLTVL.

The chain links TRBV3-1 to TRBJ2-7, with 10 positions matching TRBD2. This CDR3 has 15 residues. Per the germline V gene, CDR1 is LGHDT and CDR2 is YNNKEL (reference sequence). V lost 1 base, J lost 7 bases, and 7 bases stayed unmatched. CDR3 DNA: TGTGCCAGCAGCCAAGTGTCTAGCGGGGGCGATGAGCAGTACTTC. Its translation: CASSQVSSGGDEQYF.

The gene calls are TRBV29-1 and TRBJ1-2; D remains unclear. Trimming took off 3 bases at V and 2 bases at J, with 4 bases between the two ends. Per germline, CDR1 SQVTM and CDR2 ANQGSEA. This CDR3 spans 11 amino acids. The CDR3 protein is CSVEANYGYTF. In nucleotides, the CDR3 is TGCAGCGTTGAGGCAAACTATGGCTACACCTTC.

This sequence joins TRBV15 and TRBJ1-6; TRBD1 matches at 8 bases. The germline V gene has CDR1 LNHNV and CDR2 YYDKDF (reference sequence). V gave up 5 bases and J gave up 7 bases; unmatched junction bases: 7. The CDR3 runs to 15 residues. CDR3 sequence (DNA): TGTGCCACCAGCCTCGGACAGGGCGGGAATTCACCCCTCCACTTT. Its protein is CATSLGQGGNSPLHF.

The chain joins TRBV7-2 to TRBJ1-1, with TRBD1 as a possible D gene (5 bases). This CDR3 has 16 amino acids. The germline V and J ends were trimmed by 3 bases and 0 bases, with 14 bases remaining between them. In germline, CDR1 is SGHTA, CDR2 FQGNSA. The CDR3 coding sequence is TGTGCCAGCAGCTTCCCGGCAGGGACCATGAACACTGAAGCTTTCTTT. Protein product: CASSFPAGTMNTEAFF.

CDR3 in amino acids: CASRAGPDGYTF. The CDR3 region has the DNA TGTGCCAGCAGGGCAGGGCCCGATGGCTACACCTTC. The gene calls are TRBV12-3 or TRBV12-4 and TRBJ1-2; D perhaps matches TRBD1 (5 bases). The CDR3 covers 12 residues. Between the trimmed V and J ends, which lost 6 bases and 6 bases, there was a span of 11 bases.

This clonotype was seen only a few times. CDR3 in DNA: TGTGCCAGCAGTGAAGACAGGGGGAACTATGGCTACACCTTC. Amino acid sequence: CASSEDRGNYGYTF. The chain joins TRBV25-1 to TRBJ1-2; TRBD1 agrees at 9 bases. The CDR3 runs 14 residues. The germline V gene encodes CDR1 MGHDK and CDR2 SYGVNS. Unmatched junction bases numbered 0, after V lost 2 bases and J lost 2 bases.

This clonotype was found a few times. The gene calls are TRBV28 and TRBJ2-7; TRBD1 agrees at 8 bases. The germline CDR1 and CDR2 sequences are MDHEN and SYDVKM. The junction had 6 bases not matched to a gene; V was cut back by 5 bases and J by 3 bases. The CDR3 is 14 residues long. CDR3 bases: TGTGCCAGCAGTAAGGGGACAGGCCGCTACGAGCAGTACTTC. It is translated as CASSKGTGRYEQYF.

The sample holds a few counts of this clonotype. The chain links TRBV28 to TRBJ1-2; TRBD1 matches at 7 bases. V gave up 1 base and J gave up 4 bases; unmatched junction bases: 3. Germline V CDR1 and CDR2: MDHEN, SYDVKM. The CDR3 has 14 residues. The CDR3 DNA follows: TGTGCCAGCAGTTTATCGACAGGGATCTATGGCTACACCTTC. Its protein is CASSLSTGIYGYTF.

This clonotype was observed a handful of times. The chain combines TRBV18 with TRBJ2-3; TRBD1 aligns across 7 bases. The CDR3 totals 14 residues. The trim removed 3 bases at V and 4 bases at J, leaving 4 bases unmatched. The germline V gene encodes CDR1 KGHSH and CDR2 LQKENI. CDR3 in amino acids: CASSPFDRADTQYF. The DNA of the CDR3 is TGTGCCAGCTCACCGTTCGACAGGGCAGATACGCAGTATTTT.